This is a list of T cell receptor beta chains from one sample in a study of control samples from healthy donors and cancer patients. Profiled with immunoSEQ multiplex PCR; TCRdb holds only in-frame clones, not every one. The table gives some 190,000 clones; the top ten clones make up less than 2.5% of it. Material for sequencing was blood. The receptors were sampled from a woman aged 30 to 39 in good health. CDR3s include the opening cysteine and the closing phenylalanine or tryptophan. Each record gives: V gene, J gene, D gene, CDR3 DNA, CDR3 protein. The D gene is left open where the match is weak.

v_call: TRBV6-5
j_call: TRBJ2-7
d_call: NA
cdr3_nt: TGTGCCAGCAGTTACTCGACCCCAGGGGAAGCCTACGAGCAGTACTTC
cdr3_aa: CASSYSTPGEAYEQYF

v_call: TRBV5-5
j_call: TRBJ2-5
d_call: TRBD2
cdr3_nt: TGTGCCAGCAGCTTGGATCCCGGGAGGCGGTTAGAGACCCAGTACTTC
cdr3_aa: CASSLDPGRRLETQYF

v_call: TRBV6-5
j_call: TRBJ1-2
d_call: NA
cdr3_nt: TGTGCCAGCAGTTACTCGTATGCAGGGAACTATGGCTACACCTTC
cdr3_aa: CASSYSYAGNYGYTF

v_call: TRBV28
j_call: TRBJ1-1
d_call: NA
cdr3_nt: TGTGCCAGCAGTCCCGGGGGAGGAAAGAACACTGAAGCTTTCTTT
cdr3_aa: CASSPGGGKNTEAFF

v_call: TRBV27
j_call: TRBJ1-2
d_call: TRBD1
cdr3_nt: TGTGCCAGCAGTTTGAGACGGGACAGAGACTATGGCTACACCTTC
cdr3_aa: CASSLRRDRDYGYTF

v_call: TRBV10-3
j_call: TRBJ2-7
d_call: NA
cdr3_nt: TGTGCCATCAAAAATTCGGGGGGCAGGGGGATAGACGAGCAGTACTTC
cdr3_aa: CAIKNSGGRGIDEQYF

v_call: TRBV6-6
j_call: TRBJ1-2
d_call: TRBD1
cdr3_nt: TGTGCCAGCAGTGGGATTGGACAGGGGCTGGATGGCTACACCTTC
cdr3_aa: CASSGIGQGLDGYTF

v_call: TRBV5-1
j_call: TRBJ2-5
d_call: NA
cdr3_nt: TGCGCCAGCAGCTTAGCGGAAGAGACCCAGTACTTC
cdr3_aa: CASSLAEETQYF

v_call: TRBV19
j_call: TRBJ1-3
d_call: NA
cdr3_nt: TGTGCCAGTAGGTTCGGGAACACCATATATTTT
cdr3_aa: CASRFGNTIYF

v_call: TRBV5-1
j_call: TRBJ2-1
d_call: NA
cdr3_nt: TGCGCCAGCAGCCCCAGCTCCTACAATGAGCAGTTCTTC
cdr3_aa: CASSPSSYNEQFF

v_call: TRBV7-2
j_call: TRBJ2-7
d_call: NA
cdr3_nt: TGTGCCAGCAGCCGGTCCAGACAGGAAGGTGGGCAGTACTTC
cdr3_aa: CASSRSRQEGGQYF

v_call: TRBV5-6
j_call: TRBJ1-2
d_call: NA
cdr3_nt: TGTGCCAGCAGCTTGGTAGTGGGACCCAGGGACGGCTACACCTTC
cdr3_aa: CASSLVVGPRDGYTF

v_call: TRBV11-1
j_call: TRBJ1-2
d_call: TRBD1
cdr3_nt: TGTGCCAGCAGCTTAGACGACAGGGCCAACTATGGCTACACCTTC
cdr3_aa: CASSLDDRANYGYTF

v_call: TRBV5-1
j_call: TRBJ1-1
d_call: NA
cdr3_nt: TGCGCCAGCAGCTTGGTGGGGGGCCTGAACACTGAAGCTTTCTTT
cdr3_aa: CASSLVGGLNTEAFF

v_call: TRBV27
j_call: TRBJ2-1
d_call: NA
cdr3_nt: TGTGCCAGCAGTTTTTACGGCGACAGCTCCTACAATGAGCAGTTCTTC
cdr3_aa: CASSFYGDSSYNEQFF

v_call: TRBV7-9
j_call: TRBJ1-4
d_call: TRBD1
cdr3_nt: TGTGCCAGCAGCCCCGGGACAGGGGATAATGAAAAACTGTTTTTT
cdr3_aa: CASSPGTGDNEKLFF

v_call: TRBV5-1
j_call: TRBJ1-4
d_call: NA
cdr3_nt: TGCGCCAGCAGCCAGGGTAGCATGAATGAAAAACTGTTTTTT
cdr3_aa: CASSQGSMNEKLFF

v_call: TRBV19
j_call: TRBJ2-7
d_call: NA
cdr3_nt: TGTGCCAGTAGTATCGGTAACGAGCAGTACTTC
cdr3_aa: CASSIGNEQYF

v_call: TRBV27
j_call: TRBJ1-2
d_call: TRBD1
cdr3_nt: TGTGCCAGCAGTCCTAGCGGGACAGGCTATGGCTACACCTTC
cdr3_aa: CASSPSGTGYGYTF

v_call: TRBV6-2/TRBV6-3
j_call: TRBJ2-5
d_call: NA
cdr3_nt: TGTGCCAGCAGTTTATCTCAGCCTCAAGAGACCCAGTACTTC
cdr3_aa: CASSLSQPQETQYF

v_call: TRBV6-5
j_call: TRBJ2-1
d_call: TRBD1
cdr3_nt: TGTGCCAGCAGTTACTCGTGGGACAGGGGAGGTACCGAGCAGTTCTTC
cdr3_aa: CASSYSWDRGGTEQFF

v_call: TRBV11-2
j_call: TRBJ2-1
d_call: TRBD2
cdr3_nt: TGTGCCAGCAGCTTAGGACTCACTAGCGGATACAATGAGCAGTTCTTC
cdr3_aa: CASSLGLTSGYNEQFF

v_call: TRBV6-4
j_call: TRBJ2-2
d_call: TRBD1
cdr3_nt: TGTGCCAGCAGTGGACAGGGGTCCGGGGAGCTGTTTTTT
cdr3_aa: CASSGQGSGELFF

v_call: TRBV30
j_call: TRBJ1-5
d_call: TRBD1
cdr3_nt: TGTGCCTGGAGTAAGGAGGGGGCTAGCAATCAGCCCCAGCATTTT
cdr3_aa: CAWSKEGASNQPQHF

v_call: TRBV19
j_call: TRBJ1-1
d_call: TRBD1
cdr3_nt: TGTGCCAGTAGTACCAGACAGGGCCTTCTGAACACTGAAGCTTTCTTT
cdr3_aa: CASSTRQGLLNTEAFF

v_call: TRBV14
j_call: TRBJ2-2
d_call: NA
cdr3_nt: TGTGCCAGCAGCCAAGCGGGGGCGAGCACCGGGGAGCTGTTTTTT
cdr3_aa: CASSQAGASTGELFF

v_call: TRBV2
j_call: TRBJ1-2
d_call: TRBD1
cdr3_nt: TGTGCCAGGCGCGGGACAGGGCAGGACTATGGCTACACCTTC
cdr3_aa: CARRGTGQDYGYTF

v_call: TRBV7-2
j_call: TRBJ1-5
d_call: NA
cdr3_nt: TGTGCCAGCAGCTTTAACCATAGGGATCAGCCCCAGCATTTT
cdr3_aa: CASSFNHRDQPQHF

v_call: TRBV27
j_call: TRBJ1-6
d_call: TRBD1
cdr3_nt: TGTGCCAGCACGCATGGGGGACAGGGGAATTCACCCCTCCACTTT
cdr3_aa: CASTHGGQGNSPLHF

v_call: TRBV6-5
j_call: TRBJ1-1
d_call: NA
cdr3_nt: TGTGCCAGCAGTTACCGGGCGTTAACGGCTGAAGCTTTCTTT
cdr3_aa: CASSYRALTAEAFF

v_call: TRBV4-1
j_call: TRBJ2-5
d_call: NA
cdr3_nt: TGCGCCAGCAGCCAAGATCTGATGACGGAGACCCAGTACTTC
cdr3_aa: CASSQDLMTETQYF

v_call: TRBV5-1
j_call: TRBJ1-4
d_call: NA
cdr3_nt: TGCGCCAGCAGCTTGGTATCGGGCACGGGTGAAAAACTGTTTTTT
cdr3_aa: CASSLVSGTGEKLFF

v_call: TRBV7-2
j_call: TRBJ2-3
d_call: NA
cdr3_nt: TGTGCCAGCAGCTTAGCACGCACAGATACGCAGTATTTT
cdr3_aa: CASSLARTDTQYF

v_call: TRBV9
j_call: TRBJ2-3
d_call: NA
cdr3_nt: TGTGCCAGCAGCCCCCAACAGGGTACGCAGTATTTT
cdr3_aa: CASSPQQGTQYF

v_call: TRBV5-1
j_call: TRBJ1-4
d_call: NA
cdr3_nt: TGCGCCAGCAGCTTCGGTGCAACTAATGAAAAACTGTTTTTT
cdr3_aa: CASSFGATNEKLFF

v_call: TRBV11-2
j_call: TRBJ2-1
d_call: TRBD1
cdr3_nt: TGTGCCAGCAGCTGGCGGACAGGGTCGGATGAGCAGTTCTTC
cdr3_aa: CASSWRTGSDEQFF

v_call: TRBV2
j_call: TRBJ2-1
d_call: NA
cdr3_nt: TGTGCCAGCAAAGATGCCCCCACAGGTGAGCAGTTCTTC
cdr3_aa: CASKDAPTGEQFF

v_call: TRBV5-4
j_call: TRBJ1-1
d_call: NA
cdr3_nt: TGTGCCAGCAGCCTAGGCACTGAAGCTTTCTTT
cdr3_aa: CASSLGTEAFF

v_call: TRBV10-3
j_call: TRBJ1-5
d_call: TRBD1
cdr3_nt: TGTGCCATCGGCGGGGGACAGGGTCAGCCCCAGCATTTT
cdr3_aa: CAIGGGQGQPQHF

v_call: TRBV5-5
j_call: TRBJ2-7
d_call: NA
cdr3_nt: TGTGCCAGCAGCCCATCTCGGTTCCCTTACGGTGTGTCTTCCGAGCAGTACTTC
cdr3_aa: CASSPSRFPYGVSSEQYF

v_call: TRBV19
j_call: TRBJ1-2
d_call: TRBD1
cdr3_nt: TGTGCCAGTTGCCAAGACAGGGGAGGCGGCTACACCTTC
cdr3_aa: CASCQDRGGGYTF

v_call: TRBV11-2
j_call: TRBJ1-6
d_call: TRBD1
cdr3_nt: TGTGCCAGCAGCCTCCTACGAACAGTGGGACAGGGGGCTAGCTCACCCCTCCACTTT
cdr3_aa: CASSLLRTVGQGASSPLHF

v_call: TRBV6-6
j_call: TRBJ1-2
d_call: NA
cdr3_nt: TGTGCCAGCAGCCCGCAGAATAACTATGGCTACACCTTC
cdr3_aa: CASSPQNNYGYTF

v_call: TRBV10-3
j_call: TRBJ1-1
d_call: NA
cdr3_nt: TGTGCCATCAGAGAGTCCGAGATGAACACTGAAGCTTTCTTT
cdr3_aa: CAIRESEMNTEAFF

v_call: TRBV7-9
j_call: TRBJ1-2
d_call: NA
cdr3_nt: TGTGCCAGCAGCTTCACCACACAGGGTCCCCACACCTTC
cdr3_aa: CASSFTTQGPHTF

v_call: TRBV6-5
j_call: TRBJ1-6
d_call: NA
cdr3_nt: TGTGCCAGCCAGTTTTCGGGCTCACCCCTCCACTTT
cdr3_aa: CASQFSGSPLHF